This entry lists 10 T cell receptor beta chains sequenced from one sample in a study of Graves' ophthalmopathy and Graves' hyperthyroidism listed by TCRdb under 2018. Sequencing used an Illumina HiSeq 2000. For repertoire sequencing, the TCR beta CDR3 regions were amplified from RNA transcripts. The first round of RT-PCR was done with HTBI primers and the Qiagen OneStep RT-PCR kit, and was followed by a second round of multiplex PCR, then size selection and purification. TCRdb reanalyzed the raw reads on its own, using fastp at Q25 for trimming and MiXCR for clone calling, and kept in-frame beta chains. Each record represents a unique CDR3 protein, reported with the most common genes and DNA among its rows. The sample data list just over 600,000 distinct CDR3 sequences, and 22% of these were observed just once. The top ten constitute approximately 7% of the sample. Sequenced: peripheral blood. These receptors originate from a young woman with stable Graves' hyperthyroidism. Some clones in this sample may be carry-over from other donors' samples. Donor details come from another sample of the same person, matched by shared clones.

This clonotype appeared many times. This chain links TRBV19 with TRBJ1-1, with D maybe TRBD1 (5 bases). Germline lookup yields CDR1 LNHDA and CDR2 SQIVND (reference sequence). The CDR3 sequence is 15 residues long. V gave up 0 bases and J gave up 5 bases, with 13 bases separating them. The CDR3 DNA reads TGTGCCAGTAGTATAGATCGAGGGGTTAAGACTGAAGCTTTCTTT. Translation gives CASSIDRGVKTEAFF. Drawing the rest from reference TRBV19 and TRBJ1-1, the complete variable domain is DGGITQSPKYLFRKEGQNVTLSCEQNLNHDAMYWYRQDPGQGLRLIYYSQIVNDFQKGDIAEGYSVSREKKESFPLTVTSAQKNPTAFYLCASSIDRGVKTEAFFGQGTRLTVV.

This chain joins TRBV27 and TRBJ1-1, with unresolved D. Trimming took off 2 bases at V and 5 bases at J, with 9 bases between the two ends. In germline, CDR1 is MNHEY, CDR2 SMNVEV (reference sequence). The CDR3 is made up of 13 amino acids. The DNA for the CDR3 is TGTGCCAGCAGTTTACGGTGGGAAACTGAAGCTTTCTTT. It specifies CASSLRWETEAFF.

The chain has TRBV12-3 or TRBV12-4 and TRBJ2-5, with 11 positions matching TRBD1. Trimming cost V 6 bases and J 3 bases; bases outside gene matches: 12. This CDR3 region has 17 residues. The CDR3 DNA reads as TGTGCCAGCAGCGTACAACGGGACAGGGGGTGGAAAGAGACCCAGTACTTC. Translating it yields CASSVQRDRGWKETQYF.

This clonotype has a count of ten or more. V usage is TRBV28 and J usage is TRBJ2-7, with D perhaps being TRBD1 or TRBD2 (6 bases each). Trimming cost V 4 bases and J 2 bases, with 15 bases left between them. The CDR3 sequence is 15 residues long. The germline V gene has CDR1 MDHEN and CDR2 SYDVKM. Here the CDR3 reads CASSSGSRGAYEQYF. The CDR3 nucleotides are TGTGCCAGCAGTTCGGGGTCGAGGGGGGCCTACGAGCAGTACTTC.

V is TRBV27 and J is TRBJ1-1; D is perhaps TRBD1 (5 bases). Germline V lookup: CDR1 MNHEY, CDR2 SMNVEV (reference sequence). V lost 5 bases and J lost 1, with 14 bases in between. This CDR3 is 15 amino acids long. CDR3 DNA: TGTGCCAGCAGTCCCATGGGGGGGGGGAACACTGAAGCTTTCTTT. The encoded protein is CASSPMGGGNTEAFF.

This clonotype showed up many times. V gene TRBV9 combines with J gene TRBJ1-2; no clear D. Trimming pared 4 bases from V and 4 bases from J, leaving 17 bases between. The CDR3 runs to 15 residues. Germline V gives CDR1 SGDLS, CDR2 YYNGEE. DNA for the CDR3: TGTGCCAGCAGCCCTCATCTGGGTACTGCCTATGGCTACACCTTC. It yields the protein CASSPHLGTAYGYTF.

This clonotype was seen ten or more times. The chain employs TRBV29-1 and TRBJ1-1, with D possibly being TRBD1 (6 bases). V lost 7 bases to trimming and J lost 8 bases, with 17 bases between them. The CDR3 totals 12 residues. Germline lookup yields CDR1 SQVTM and CDR2 ANQGSEA. CDR3: CSALTTGGEAFF. CDR3 bases: TGCAGCGCGCTCACGACGGGGGGCGAAGCTTTCTTT.

At least ten counts were recorded for this clonotype. The chain is built from TRBV28 and TRBJ2-7; the D gene is possibly TRBD2 (5 bases). V lost 7 bases to trimming and J lost 2 bases, with 6 bases between them. From germline, CDR1 is MDHEN and CDR2 SYDVKM. This CDR3 is 11 amino acids long. DNA for the CDR3: TGTGCCAGCACCGGGGCCTACGAGCAGTACTTC. Its translation is CASTGAYEQYF.

To note about this clonotype: Given a much more abundant clone one base away, this may be a read error. The V gene is TRBV6-1, the J gene TRBJ2-2; TRBD1 matches 9 bases. The germline V gene encodes CDR1 MNHNS and CDR2 SASEGT. The CDR3 has 16 amino acids. CDR3 nucleotide sequence: TGTGCCAGCAGACAGCCGGGACAGGGTTACACCGGGGGGCTGTTTTTT. Residues: CASRQPGQGYTGGLFF.

This clonotype has more than one count but fewer than ten. The gene calls are TRBV7-8 and TRBJ2-5; D is undetermined. Per germline, CDR1 SGHVS and CDR2 FQNEAQ. The CDR3 sequence is 14 residues long. V was pared by 1 base and J by 6 bases, with 12 bases between. The chain's CDR3 is CASSLVPGIQTQYF. Written as DNA, the CDR3 is TGTGCCAGCAGCTTAGTTCCGGGTATACAGACCCAGTACTTC. Looking up the rest from reference TRBV7-8 and TRBJ2-5 gives the full variable domain: GAGVSQSPRYKVAKRGQDVALRCDPISGHVSLFWYQQALGQGPEFLTYFQNEAQLDKSGLPSDRFFAERPEGSVSTLKIQRTQQEDSAVYLCASSLVPGIQTQYFGPGTRLLVL.